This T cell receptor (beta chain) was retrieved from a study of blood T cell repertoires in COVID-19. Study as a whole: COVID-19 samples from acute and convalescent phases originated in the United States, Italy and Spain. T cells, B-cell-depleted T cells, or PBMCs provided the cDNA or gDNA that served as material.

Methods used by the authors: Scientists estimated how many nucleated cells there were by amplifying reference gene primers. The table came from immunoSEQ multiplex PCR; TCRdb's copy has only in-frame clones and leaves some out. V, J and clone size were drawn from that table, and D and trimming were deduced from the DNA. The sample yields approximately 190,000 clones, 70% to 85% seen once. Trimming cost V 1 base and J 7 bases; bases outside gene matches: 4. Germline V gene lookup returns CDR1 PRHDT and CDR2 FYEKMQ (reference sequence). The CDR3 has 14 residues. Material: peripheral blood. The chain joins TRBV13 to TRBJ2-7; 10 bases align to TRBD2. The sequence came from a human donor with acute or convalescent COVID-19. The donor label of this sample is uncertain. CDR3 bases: TGTGCCAGCAGCTTAGTCAGCGGGAGGGGGGAGCAGTACTTC. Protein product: CASSLVSGRGEQYF.